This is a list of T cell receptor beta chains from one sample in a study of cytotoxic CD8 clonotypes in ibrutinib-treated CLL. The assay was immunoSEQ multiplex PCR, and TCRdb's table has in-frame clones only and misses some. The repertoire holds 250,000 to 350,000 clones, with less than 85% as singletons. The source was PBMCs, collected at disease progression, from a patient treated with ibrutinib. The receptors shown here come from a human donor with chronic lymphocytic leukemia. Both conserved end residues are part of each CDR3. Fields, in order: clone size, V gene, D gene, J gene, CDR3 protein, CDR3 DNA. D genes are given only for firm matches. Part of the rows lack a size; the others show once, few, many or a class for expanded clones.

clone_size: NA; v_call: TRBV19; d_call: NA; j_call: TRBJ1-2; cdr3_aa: CASTAPDRLNYGYTF; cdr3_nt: TGTGCCAGTACTGCTCCGGACAGACTTAACTATGGCTACACCTTC
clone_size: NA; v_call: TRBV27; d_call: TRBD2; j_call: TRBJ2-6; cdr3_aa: CASSSPRLAGRSGANVLTF; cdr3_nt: TGTGCCAGCAGTTCCCCAAGACTAGCGGGGCGCTCTGGGGCCAACGTCCTGACTTTC
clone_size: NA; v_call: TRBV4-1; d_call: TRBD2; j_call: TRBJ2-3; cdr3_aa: CASSQESLAGSPTDTQYF; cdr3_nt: TGCGCCAGCAGCCAAGAGTCCCTAGCGGGGTCCCCCACAGATACGCAGTATTTT
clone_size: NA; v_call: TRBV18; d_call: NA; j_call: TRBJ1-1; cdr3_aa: CASATTDRSASSFF; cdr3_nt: TGTGCCAGCGCAACCACTGACAGGTCTGCCTCCTCTTTCTTT
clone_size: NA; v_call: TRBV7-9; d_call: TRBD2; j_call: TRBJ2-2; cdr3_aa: CASSPSSGGDTGELFF; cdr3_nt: TGTGCCAGCAGCCCCTCTAGCGGGGGGGACACCGGGGAGCTGTTTTTT
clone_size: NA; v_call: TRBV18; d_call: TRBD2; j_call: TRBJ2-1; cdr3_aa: CASSPGTSGTYNEQFF; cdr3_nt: TGTGCCAGCTCACCAGGGACTAGCGGGACTTACAATGAGCAGTTCTTC
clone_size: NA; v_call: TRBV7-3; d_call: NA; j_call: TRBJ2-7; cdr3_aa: CASSPTAGSAEQYF; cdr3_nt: TGTGCCAGCAGCCCAACCGCGGGTTCAGCCGAGCAGTACTTC
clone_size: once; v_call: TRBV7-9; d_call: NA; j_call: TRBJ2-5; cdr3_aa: CACLREETQYF; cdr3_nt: TGTGCCTGTTTGAGGGAGGAGACCCAGTACTTC
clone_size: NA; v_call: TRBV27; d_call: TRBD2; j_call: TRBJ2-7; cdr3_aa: CASTRDGTSLIYEQYF; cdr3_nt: TGTGCCAGCACCCGAGACGGGACTAGCCTTATCTACGAGCAGTACTTC
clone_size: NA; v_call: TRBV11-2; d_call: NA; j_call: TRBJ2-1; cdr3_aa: CASSLGGTEQFF; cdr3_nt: TGTGCCAGCAGCTTAGGGGGGACAGAGCAGTTCTTC
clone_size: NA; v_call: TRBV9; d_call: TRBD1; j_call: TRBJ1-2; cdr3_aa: CASSFTGDHYGYTF; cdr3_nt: TGTGCCAGCAGCTTCACAGGGGATCACTATGGCTACACCTTC
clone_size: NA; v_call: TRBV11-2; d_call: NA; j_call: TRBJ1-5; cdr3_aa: CASSTSGYSSNQPQHF; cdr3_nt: TGTGCCAGCAGCACAAGCGGTTATTCTAGCAATCAGCCCCAGCATTTT
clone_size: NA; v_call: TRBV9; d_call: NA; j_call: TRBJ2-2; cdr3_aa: CASSTTANTGELFF; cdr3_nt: TGTGCCAGCAGCACCACCGCGAACACCGGGGAGCTGTTTTTT
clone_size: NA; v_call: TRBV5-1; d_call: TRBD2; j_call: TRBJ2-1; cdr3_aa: CASSSAAGLAVYNEQFF; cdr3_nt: TGCGCCAGCAGCTCCGCGGCTGGACTAGCGGTTTACAATGAGCAGTTCTTC
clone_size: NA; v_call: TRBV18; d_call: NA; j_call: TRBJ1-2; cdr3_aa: CASSPIQSEVYGYTF; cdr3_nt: TGTGCCAGCTCACCAATTCAATCAGAGGTCTATGGCTACACCTTC
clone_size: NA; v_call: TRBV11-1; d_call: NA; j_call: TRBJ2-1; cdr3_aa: CASSLGATLYNEQFF; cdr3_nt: TGTGCCAGCAGCTTGGGAGCTACCCTATACAATGAGCAGTTCTTC
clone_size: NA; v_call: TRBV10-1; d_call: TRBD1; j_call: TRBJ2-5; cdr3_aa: CASSAPDRGQETQYF; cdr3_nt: TGCGCCAGCAGCGCCCCGGACAGGGGACAAGAGACCCAGTACTTC
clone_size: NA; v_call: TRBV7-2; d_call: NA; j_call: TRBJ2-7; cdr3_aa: CASSLYGRGSAYEQYF; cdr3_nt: TGTGCCAGCAGCTTATATGGTCGGGGATCAGCCTACGAGCAGTACTTC
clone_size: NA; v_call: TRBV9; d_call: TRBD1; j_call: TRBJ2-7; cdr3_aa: CASSPSGQSYEQYF; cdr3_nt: TGTGCCAGCAGCCCCTCGGGACAGTCCTACGAGCAGTACTTC
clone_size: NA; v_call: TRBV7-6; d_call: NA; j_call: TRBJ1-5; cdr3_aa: CASSLGDSNQPQHF; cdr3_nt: TGTGCCAGCAGCTTAGGGGATAGCAATCAGCCCCAGCATTTT
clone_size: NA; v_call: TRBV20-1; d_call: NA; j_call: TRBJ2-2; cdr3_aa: CSADRNGELFF; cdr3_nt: TGCAGTGCAGATCGGAACGGGGAGCTGTTTTTT
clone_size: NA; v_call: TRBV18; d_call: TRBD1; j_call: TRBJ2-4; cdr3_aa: CASSQTGGTSIQYF; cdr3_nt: TGTGCCAGCTCACAGACAGGGGGCACGAGCATTCAGTACTTC
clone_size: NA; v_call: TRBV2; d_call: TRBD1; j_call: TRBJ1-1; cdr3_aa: CASSRRTGVNTEAFF; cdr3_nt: TGTGCCAGCAGTCGTCGGACAGGGGTGAACACTGAAGCTTTCTTT
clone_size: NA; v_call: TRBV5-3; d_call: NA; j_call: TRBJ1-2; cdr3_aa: CARSDEIQLQGSNYGYTF; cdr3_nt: TGTGCCAGAAGCGATGAGATCCAACTTCAGGGGTCTAACTATGGCTACACCTTC
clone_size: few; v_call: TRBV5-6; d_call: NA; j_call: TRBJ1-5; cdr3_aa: CASTSPGQPQHF; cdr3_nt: TGTGCCAGCACCTCCCCCGGCCAGCCCCAGCATTTT
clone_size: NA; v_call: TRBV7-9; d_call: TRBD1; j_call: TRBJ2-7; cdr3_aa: CASSLTDRMFVYF; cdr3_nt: TGTGCCAGCAGCCTCACGGACAGGATGTTCGTGTACTTC
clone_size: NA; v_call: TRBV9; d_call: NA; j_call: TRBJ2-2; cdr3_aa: CASSVAGGFGELFF; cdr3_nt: TGTGCCAGCAGCGTAGCGGGGGGCTTCGGGGAGCTGTTTTTT
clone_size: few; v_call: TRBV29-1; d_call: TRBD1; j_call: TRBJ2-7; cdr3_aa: CSATGGGEQYF; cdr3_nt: TGCAGCGCCACAGGGGGCGGCGAGCAGTACTTC
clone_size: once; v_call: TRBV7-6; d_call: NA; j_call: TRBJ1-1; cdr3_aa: CASSSDQGSTEAFF; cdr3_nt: TGTGCCAGCAGCTCTGATCAGGGTTCAACTGAAGCTTTCTTT
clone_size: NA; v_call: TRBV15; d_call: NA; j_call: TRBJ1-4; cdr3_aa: CATTQTDVNEKLFF; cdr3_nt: TGTGCCACCACCCAGACAGATGTTAATGAAAAACTGTTTTTT
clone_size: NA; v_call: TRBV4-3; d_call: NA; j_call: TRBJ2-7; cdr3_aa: CASSLSRTATYEQYF; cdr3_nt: TGCGCCAGCAGCCTTTCCCGGACAGCAACCTACGAGCAGTACTTC
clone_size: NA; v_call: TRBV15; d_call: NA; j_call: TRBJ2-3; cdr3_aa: CATSTFRSRSTDTQYF; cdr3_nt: TGTGCCACCAGCACCTTTAGGAGTCGGAGCACAGATACGCAGTATTTT
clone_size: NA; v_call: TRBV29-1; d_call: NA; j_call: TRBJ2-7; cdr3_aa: CSVGDLGRSEQYF; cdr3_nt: TGCAGCGTGGGAGACCTCGGCAGGAGTGAGCAGTACTTC
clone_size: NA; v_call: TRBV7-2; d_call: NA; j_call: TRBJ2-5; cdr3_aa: CASSLVIETRSKETQYF; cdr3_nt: TGTGCCAGCAGCTTAGTCATCGAGACTAGAAGTAAAGAGACCCAGTACTTC
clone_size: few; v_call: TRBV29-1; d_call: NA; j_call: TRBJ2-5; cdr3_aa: CSVLALAGGGTQYF; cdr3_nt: TGCAGCGTTTTGGCCCTCGCGGGCGGTGGGACCCAGTACTTC
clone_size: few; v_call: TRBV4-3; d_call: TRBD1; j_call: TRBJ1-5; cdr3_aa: CASSQDGTGNQPQHF; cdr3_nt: TGCGCCAGCAGCCAAGATGGGACAGGGAATCAGCCCCAGCATTTT
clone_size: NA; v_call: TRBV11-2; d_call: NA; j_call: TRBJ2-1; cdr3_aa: CASSLGTEQFF; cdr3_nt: TGTGCCAGCAGCTTGGGGACAGAGCAGTTCTTC
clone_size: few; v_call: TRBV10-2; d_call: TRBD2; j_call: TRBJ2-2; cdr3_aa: CATQQSGGNTGELFF; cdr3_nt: TGCGCCACCCAGCAAAGCGGGGGGAACACCGGGGAGCTGTTTTTT
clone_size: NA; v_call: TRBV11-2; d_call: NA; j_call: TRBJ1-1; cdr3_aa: CASSLRRAFNTEAFF; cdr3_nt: TGTGCCAGCAGCTTGAGACGGGCCTTTAACACTGAAGCTTTCTTT
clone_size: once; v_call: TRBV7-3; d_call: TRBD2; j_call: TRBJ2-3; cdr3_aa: CASSLLAGPTDTQYF; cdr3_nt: TGTGCCAGCAGCTTGCTAGCGGGCCCCACAGATACGCAGTATTTT
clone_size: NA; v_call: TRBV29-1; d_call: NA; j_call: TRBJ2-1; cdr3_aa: CSHGLFYEQFF; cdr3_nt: TGCAGCCACGGACTTTTCTATGAGCAGTTCTTC
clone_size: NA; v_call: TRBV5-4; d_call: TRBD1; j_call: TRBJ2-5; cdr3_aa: CASSQGQLETQYF; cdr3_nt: TGTGCCAGCAGCCAGGGACAGTTGGAGACCCAGTACTTC
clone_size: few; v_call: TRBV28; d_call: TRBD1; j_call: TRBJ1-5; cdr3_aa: CAAGTGEWLAGQPQHF; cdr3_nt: TGTGCAGCAGGGACAGGGGAATGGTTGGCGGGTCAGCCCCAGCATTTT
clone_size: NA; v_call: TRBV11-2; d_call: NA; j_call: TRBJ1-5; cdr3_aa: CASSLGRAGQPQHF; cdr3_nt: TGTGCCAGCAGCTTAGGCCGTGCAGGTCAGCCCCAGCATTTT
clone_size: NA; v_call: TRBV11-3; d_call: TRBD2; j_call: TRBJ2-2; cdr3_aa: CASSLGGLAGDTGELFF; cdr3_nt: TGTGCCAGCAGCTTAGGGGGACTAGCGGGAGATACCGGGGAGCTGTTTTTT
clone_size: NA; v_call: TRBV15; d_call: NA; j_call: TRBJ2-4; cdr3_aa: CATSRVKGKNIQYF; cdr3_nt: TGTGCCACCAGCAGAGTTAAGGGCAAAAACATTCAGTACTTC
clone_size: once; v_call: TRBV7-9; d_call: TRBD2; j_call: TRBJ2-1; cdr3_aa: CASSLVAGPGNEQFF; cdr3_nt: TGTGCCAGCAGCTTAGTAGCGGGCCCTGGGAATGAGCAGTTCTTC
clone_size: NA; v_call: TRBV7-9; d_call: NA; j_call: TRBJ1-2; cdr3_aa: CASTLSGGRTIGGYGYTF; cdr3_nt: TGTGCCAGCACCCTGAGCGGGGGACGGACTATTGGCGGCTATGGCTATACCTTC
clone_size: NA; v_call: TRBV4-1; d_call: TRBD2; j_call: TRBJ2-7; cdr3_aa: CASSEDGGGYEQYF; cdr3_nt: TGCGCCAGCAGCGAGGACGGGGGGGGGTACGAGCAGTACTTC
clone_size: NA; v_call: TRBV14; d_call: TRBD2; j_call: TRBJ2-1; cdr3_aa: CASNEGGRAYNEQFF; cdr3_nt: TGTGCCAGCAATGAAGGCGGGAGGGCTTACAATGAGCAGTTCTTC
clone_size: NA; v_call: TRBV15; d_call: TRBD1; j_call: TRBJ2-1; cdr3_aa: CATSRQGAYNEQFF; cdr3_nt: TGTGCCACCAGCAGACAGGGGGCTTACAATGAGCAGTTCTTC
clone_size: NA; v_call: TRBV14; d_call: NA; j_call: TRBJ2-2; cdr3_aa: CASSHGVQGRLYTGELFF; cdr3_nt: TGTGCCAGCAGCCATGGAGTGCAGGGAAGGCTATACACCGGGGAGCTGTTTTTT
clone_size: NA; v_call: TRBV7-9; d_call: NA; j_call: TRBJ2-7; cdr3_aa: CASNLGNPPYEQYF; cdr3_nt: TGTGCCAGCAACTTAGGGAATCCCCCCTACGAGCAGTACTTC
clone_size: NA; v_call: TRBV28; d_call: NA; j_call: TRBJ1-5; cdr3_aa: CATSSTRPQHF; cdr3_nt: TGTGCCACCTCTTCCACGAGGCCCCAGCATTTT
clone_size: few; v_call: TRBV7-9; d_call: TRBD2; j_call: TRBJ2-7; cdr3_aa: CASSSLAGVSYEQYF; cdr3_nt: TGTGCCAGCAGCTCACTAGCGGGAGTGTCCTACGAGCAGTACTTC
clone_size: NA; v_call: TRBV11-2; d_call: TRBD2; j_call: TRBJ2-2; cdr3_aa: CASRASGGSMYAGELFF; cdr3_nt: TGTGCCAGCAGGGCTAGCGGGGGGTCCATGTACGCCGGGGAGCTGTTTTTT
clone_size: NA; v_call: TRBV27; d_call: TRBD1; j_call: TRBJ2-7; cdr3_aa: CASSFNRGPYEQYF; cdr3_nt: TGTGCCAGCAGTTTCAACAGGGGTCCCTACGAGCAGTACTTC
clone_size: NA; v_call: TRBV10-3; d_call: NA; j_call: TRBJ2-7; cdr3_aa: CAISENSYEQYF; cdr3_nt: TGTGCCATCAGTGAGAACAGCTACGAGCAGTACTTC
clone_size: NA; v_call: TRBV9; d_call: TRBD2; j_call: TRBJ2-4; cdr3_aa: CASSPRGLAGSGAKNIQYF; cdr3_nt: TGTGCCAGCAGCCCCCGCGGACTAGCGGGGAGTGGGGCCAAAAACATTCAGTACTTC
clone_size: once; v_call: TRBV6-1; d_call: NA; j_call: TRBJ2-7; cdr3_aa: CASSEIPETYEQYF; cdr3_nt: TGTGCCAGCAGTGAAATCCCAGAAACCTACGAGCAGTACTTC